The 32 T cell receptor beta chains presented below share a single source sample, sequenced in a study of graft-versus-host responses after intestinal transplantation. Sequencing was performed with immunoSEQ multiplex PCR; in TCRdb, only in-frame clones are kept and a portion is missing. The top ten hold 6% of the sample, which has 80,000 to 95,000 clones, around nine tenths seen once. Their specific antigens are unknown. The material sequenced was unstimulated CD8+ T cells sorted from spleen or lymph node cells, taken before intestinal transplant. These receptors were obtained from a human donor who received an intestinal transplant.

The chain combines TRBV7-3 with TRBJ2-1, with TRBD2 identical over 8 bases. V lost 2 bases to trimming and J lost 7 bases; unmatched junction nucleotides: 19. The CDR3 covers 19 residues. Germline CDR1 SGHTA, CDR2 FQGTGA. For the CDR3, the DNA is TGTGCCAGCAGCTTATTTACCTCGCTGCTGGTAGCGGGAAGTAATGAGCAGTTCTTC. It is translated as CASSLFTSLLVAGSNEQFF.

The chain joins TRBV11-2 to TRBJ2-3, with D hard to call. Between the trimmed V and J ends, which lost 2 bases and 0 bases, there was a span of 15 bases. Germline CDR1 is SGHAT and CDR2 is FQNNGV. The CDR3 covers 17 residues. The CDR3 region is CASSLTLGAESTDTQYF. The CDR3 nucleotides read TGTGCCAGCAGCTTAACGCTAGGCGCGGAGAGCACAGATACGCAGTATTTT.

The chain couples TRBV29-1 to TRBJ1-1, with D unresolved. The germline V gene encodes CDR1 SQVTM and CDR2 ANQGSEA. There are 12 residues in the CDR3. The germline V and J ends were trimmed by 2 bases and 1 base, with 5 bases remaining between them. CDR3 sequence (DNA): TGCAGCGTTGAATGGGAGAACACTGAAGCTTTCTTT. It is translated as CSVEWENTEAFF.

The chain uses TRBV13 and TRBJ2-1; D gene unclear. The length of the CDR3 is 12 residues. The V and J ends lost 0 bases and 7 bases respectively, with 4 bases between them. In germline, CDR1 is PRHDT, CDR2 FYEKMQ (reference sequence). CDR3 residues: CASSLGVNEQFF. CDR3 in DNA: TGTGCCAGCAGCTTAGGAGTTAATGAGCAGTTCTTC.

The gene calls are TRBV13 and TRBJ2-7, with 9 bases lining up with TRBD1. Germline lookup yields CDR1 PRHDT and CDR2 FYEKMQ (reference sequence). The J segment lost 7 bases and the V segment lost 8 bases, leaving 15 bases of the junction unmatched. This CDR3 contains 15 residues. Written as DNA, the CDR3 is TGTGCCAGCGGGGAGGGGAACAGGGGGCGCCGGGAGCAGTACTTC. Protein product: CASGEGNRGRREQYF.

This chain connects TRBV14 to TRBJ2-3; weak D call: TRBD1 (6 bases). The V end lost 7 bases, the J end lost 2 bases, and 16 bases lay between the germline ends. The CDR3 is 15 amino acids. In germline, CDR1 is SGHDN, CDR2 FVKESK. CDR3 residues: CASKVAGGHTDTQYF. The CDR3 DNA is TGTGCCAGCAAAGTCGCTGGGGGCCACACAGATACGCAGTATTTT.

V gene TRBV7-9 combines with J gene TRBJ2-2; 10 nucleotides agree with TRBD2. CDR3 size: 15 residues. J lost 6 bases, V lost 4 bases, and 5 bases had no gene match. Germline V gene sequence: CDR1 SEHNR, CDR2 FQNEAQ (reference sequence). The CDR3 reads CASSWLAGDPGELFF. DNA of the CDR3: TGTGCCAGCAGCTGGCTAGCGGGGGATCCCGGGGAGCTGTTTTTT.

In the case of this clone: Other DNA sequences in the same sample also yield this CDR3. This chain connects TRBV6-5 to TRBJ1-1; 7 bases are shared with TRBD1. The CDR3 is 15 amino acids. Germline V gives CDR1 MNHEY, CDR2 SVGAGI. V gave up 1 base and J gave up 0 bases; unmatched junction bases: 2. The CDR3 reads CASSYLTGLNTEAFF. CDR3 coding DNA: TGTGCCAGCAGTTACTTGACAGGGTTGAACACTGAAGCTTTCTTT.

The chain employs TRBV11-2 and TRBJ2-3, with unresolved D. Trimming took off 2 bases at V and 1 base at J, with 7 bases between the two ends. The CDR3 has 14 residues. CDR1 and CDR2 (germline): SGHAT, FQNNGV. CDR3 in DNA: TGTGCCAGCAGCTTATGGGGTGGCACAGATACGCAGTATTTT. Its protein product is CASSLWGGTDTQYF.

The chain is built from TRBV6-1 and TRBJ2-1; maybe TRBD1 (6 bases). CDR3 length equals 11 residues. Germline CDR1 is MNHNS and CDR2 is SASEGT. The V and J ends lost 11 bases and 8 bases respectively, with 13 bases between them. Here the CDR3 reads CAGLTGHEQFF. The CDR3 coding sequence is TGTGCCGGCCTTACAGGGCATGAGCAGTTCTTC.

This clone was seen a handful of times. The chain combines TRBV13 with TRBJ1-4, with D uncertain. The CDR3 contains 14 residues. Per germline, CDR1 PRHDT and CDR2 FYEKMQ (reference sequence). Trimming shortened V by 5 bases and J by 8 bases, and 15 bases separated the two germline ends. CDR3 nucleotides: TGTGCCAGCAGCCCAAGGGCGGATCGGGAAAAACTGTTTTTT. This sequence encodes CASSPRADREKLFF.

The genes are TRBV7-9 and TRBJ1-2, with 7 bases that match TRBD1. Germline trimming cut 4 bases from V and 0 bases from J; bases unmatched to any gene: 11. The CDR3 extends over 17 amino acids. CDR1 is SEHNR and CDR2 is FQNEAQ in the germline V gene (reference sequence). The CDR3 here is CASSSPGTAPSNYGYTF. The CDR3 DNA reads as TGTGCCAGCAGCTCCCCGGGGACAGCGCCTTCTAACTATGGCTACACCTTC.

J is TRBJ2-1 and V is TRBV5-1; D is unresolved. This CDR3 has 11 amino acids. Germline CDR1 and CDR2: SGHRS and YFSETQ. With 4 bases removed from V and 10 bases from J, the gap between germline ends came to 9 bases. CDR3 coding DNA: TGCGCCAGCAGCCGCGCCGGGGAGCAGTTCTTC. Translated, it gives CASSRAGEQFF.

V is TRBV9 and J is TRBJ1-1; D unresolved. The length of the CDR3 is 16 residues. The ends were cut back, 0 bases at V and 2 bases at J, with 14 bases in the middle. Germline CDR1 reads SGDLS; CDR2 reads YYNGEE. The chain's CDR3 is CASSVVDTFSNTEAFF. The CDR3 bases are TGTGCCAGCAGCGTAGTCGACACATTCAGTAACACTGAAGCTTTCTTT.

The V call is TRBV30, the J call TRBJ1-6, with D possibly TRBD1 on 6 matching bases. Germline CDR1 is GTSNPN and CDR2 is SVGIG (reference sequence). Trimming pared 0 bases from V and 10 bases from J, leaving 16 bases between. The CDR3 length is 15 residues. This CDR3 is CAWSVWRGGGSPLHF. The DNA of the CDR3 is TGTGCCTGGAGTGTATGGCGGGGAGGGGGATCACCCCTCCACTTT.

The genes are TRBV21-1 and TRBJ2-5; TRBD1 is the table's D call, not checked against the DNA. TRBV21-1 is annotated as a pseudogene. The CDR3 contains 15 residues. The CDR3 region is CASSKGGQGSETQYF. The DNA for the CDR3 is TGTGCCAGCAGCAAAGGAGGACAGGGATCCGAGACCCAGTACTTC.

The V gene is TRBV4-1, the J gene TRBJ2-1; no firm D call. V was pared by 8 bases and J by 7 bases, with 9 bases between. Germline CDR1 and CDR2: MGHRA and YSYEKL. The CDR3 contains 11 residues. In nucleotides, the CDR3 is TGCGCCAGCCTTGACGTTAATGAGCAGTTCTTC. Encoded protein: CASLDVNEQFF.

The rearrangement joins TRBV2 to TRBJ1-3, with 8 bases aligning to TRBD1. The CDR3 has 20 residues. V was clipped by 6 bases and J by 4 bases; unmatched bases: 23. Germline CDR1 reads SNHLY; CDR2 reads FYNNEI. CDR3 in amino acids: CASSISKGQVFVFSGNTIYF. Written as DNA, the CDR3 is TGTGCCAGCAGCATCTCGAAGGGACAGGTTTTCGTGTTCTCCGGAAACACCATATATTTT.

Here the CDR3 reads CASSLSWGVKNNEQFF. The CDR3 bases are TGTGCCAGCAGTTTATCGTGGGGGGTAAAAAACAATGAGCAGTTCTTC. V gene TRBV27 combines with J gene TRBJ2-1; maybe TRBD2 (6 bases). This CDR3 region has 16 residues. Trimming pared 0 bases from V and 5 bases from J, leaving 14 bases between. Germline V lookup: CDR1 MNHEY, CDR2 SMNVEV (reference sequence).

The chain joins TRBV4-2 to TRBJ2-7; D may be TRBD1 (5 bases). The germline V gene has CDR1 LGHNA and CDR2 YNFKEQ. The V gene lost 0 bases and the J gene lost 6 bases, with 18 bases spanning the gap. This CDR3 comprises 16 residues. The CDR3 sequence: CASSQEITQGDGEQYF. The CDR3 DNA is TGTGCCAGCAGCCAAGAAATTACGCAGGGTGATGGCGAGCAGTACTTC.

The chain has TRBV7-6 and TRBJ2-7, with D hard to call. The CDR3 contains 11 residues. Germline V lookup: CDR1 SGHVS, CDR2 FNYEAQ. V was trimmed by 8 bases and J by 3 bases, leaving 8 bases between them. The CDR3 region has the DNA TGTGCCAGCGGGCTTGGCTACGAGCAGTACTTC. Its translation: CASGLGYEQYF.

This clone was recorded once. The CDR3 region is CASSYSRFYGYTF. CDR3 nucleotide sequence: TGTGCCAGCAGTTACAGCCGGTTCTATGGCTACACCTTC. The chain recombines TRBV6-5 with TRBJ1-2; D is unresolved. Trimming stripped 2 bases from V and 4 bases from J, with 8 bases between. Germline V CDR1 and CDR2: MNHEY, SVGAGI. The CDR3 is 13 residues long.

The chain recombines TRBV28 with TRBJ2-3, with 9 bases that match TRBD1. This CDR3 comprises 18 residues. Trimming at V came to 6 bases and at J to 2 bases, leaving 15 bases not matched to a gene. Per germline, CDR1 MDHEN and CDR2 SYDVKM. The CDR3 here is CASSPAPWGQGVTDTQYF. The DNA of the CDR3 is TGTGCCAGCAGCCCTGCCCCTTGGGGACAGGGTGTCACAGATACGCAGTATTTT.

The J gene is TRBJ1-1, the V gene TRBV2; tentative D call: TRBD1 (5 bases). The CDR3 sequence is 17 residues long. Looked up from germline, CDR1 is SNHLY and CDR2 is FYNNEI. Trimming cost V 3 bases and J 0 bases, with 17 bases left between them. CDR3: CASSDFGTKDVNTEAFF. The CDR3 DNA reads TGTGCCAGCAGTGATTTTGGGACTAAGGATGTGAACACTGAAGCTTTCTTT.

J is TRBJ2-7 and V is TRBV5-4; D might be TRBD1 (7 bases). Per germline, CDR1 SGHNT and CDR2 YYREEE (reference sequence). With 7 bases removed from V and 3 bases from J, the gap between germline ends came to 14 bases. This CDR3 has 13 amino acids. CDR3 sequence: CASSYQGGYEQYF. The CDR3, as DNA: TGTGCCAGCTCCTATCAGGGGGGCTACGAGCAGTACTTC. Filled out from reference TRBV5-4 and TRBJ2-7, the complete variable domain reads ETGVTQSPTHLIKTRGQQVTLRCSSQSGHNTVSWYQQALGQGPQFIFQYYREEENGRGNFPPRFSGLQFPNYSSELNVNALELDDSALYLCASSYQGGYEQYFGPGTRLTVT.

The J gene is TRBJ2-7, the V gene TRBV27, with no clear D. Trimming removed 6 bases from V and 6 bases from J, with 18 bases in between. The CDR3 is made up of 14 amino acids. Germline V gene lookup returns CDR1 MNHEY and CDR2 SMNVEV (reference sequence). CDR3 region: CASRLTSALLEQYF. CDR3 nucleotide sequence: TGTGCCAGCAGACTAACAAGTGCCCTACTCGAGCAGTACTTC.

V gene TRBV2 combines with J gene TRBJ1-2; 9 nucleotides line up with TRBD1. In germline, CDR1 is SNHLY, CDR2 FYNNEI. This CDR3 comprises 14 residues. V shed 6 bases, J shed 7 bases, and the junction held 9 bases outside the gene matches. The CDR3 loop is CASRGTGRSLGYTF. For the CDR3, the DNA is TGTGCCAGCAGGGGGACAGGGAGGTCTCTTGGCTACACCTTC.

CDR3 sequence reads: CASSSGQAAFNSPLHF. The CDR3 DNA reads TGTGCCAGCAGCTCCGGACAGGCAGCTTTTAATTCACCCCTCCACTTT. The chain has TRBV5-5 and TRBJ1-6; 7 bases line up with TRBD1. Germline CDR1 reads SGHKS; CDR2 reads YYEKEE (reference sequence). V lost 3 bases to trimming and J lost 6 bases; unmatched junction nucleotides: 9. This CDR3 has 16 amino acids. Combining the CDR3 with reference TRBV5-5 and TRBJ1-6 gives the whole variable domain DAGVTQSPTHLIKTRGQQVTLRCSPISGHKSVSWYQQVLGQGPQFIFQYYEKEERGRGNFPDRFSARQFPNYSSELNVNALLLGDSALYLCASSSGQAAFNSPLHFGNGTRLTVT.

CDR3 loop: CASSLGATDTQYF. DNA of the CDR3: TGTGCCAGCAGCCTAGGGGCCACAGATACGCAGTATTTT. This chain connects TRBV7-6 to TRBJ2-3; weak D call: TRBD1 (5 bases). Per germline, CDR1 SGHVS and CDR2 FNYEAQ. The CDR3 is made up of 13 amino acids. V shed 5 bases and J shed 2 bases, with 8 bases lying between them.

In this sample, this clone turned up once. The same CDR3 is also encoded by other DNA sequences in this sample. The chain carries TRBV9 and TRBJ1-5; D is unclear. Germline CDR1 SGDLS, CDR2 YYNGEE. There are 15 residues in the CDR3. Trimming removed 0 bases from V and 0 bases from J, with 7 bases in between. CDR3 in DNA: TGTGCCAGCAGCGTAGGGGGAAATAGCAATCAGCCCCAGCATTTT. This gives the protein CASSVGGNSNQPQHF.

The rearrangement links TRBV21-1 to TRBJ2-7; the table's D call, TRBD2, has no DNA check behind it. TRBV21-1 is a listed pseudogene. This CDR3 region has 17 residues. CDR3 nucleotide sequence: TGTGCCAGCAGCAAAGGGGGAGAATCGGCTCCGGCCTACGAGCAGTACTTC. Translation: CASSKGGESAPAYEQYF.

The CDR3 DNA reads as TGTGCCAGCAGCCATCCGGGACTAGGGAATGAGCAGTTCTTC. Translating gives CASSHPGLGNEQFF. The chain recombines TRBV7-9 with TRBJ2-1; 8 nucleotides align to TRBD2. The CDR3 extends over 14 amino acids. V dropped 5 bases and J dropped 7; count of bases not matched to a gene: 7. Germline V gives CDR1 SEHNR, CDR2 FQNEAQ (reference sequence). Full variable domain (outside the CDR3, taken from reference TRBV7-9 and TRBJ2-1): DTGVSQNPRHKITKRGQNVTFRCDPISEHNRLYWYRQTLGQGPEFLTYFQNEAQLEKSRLLSDRFSAERPKGSFSTLEIQRTEQGDSAMYLCASSHPGLGNEQFFGPGTRLTVL.